Sequencing of this TCR beta chain was carried out in a study of blood T cell repertoires in COVID-19. Across the study: The United States, Italy and Spain supplied acute and convalescent COVID-19 samples.

Some clones are missing from TCRdb's copy, which holds only in-frame ones; the method was immunoSEQ multiplex PCR. The sample holds roughly 57,000 clones, around 90% seen once. V lost 2 bases and J lost 7; bases outside the gene matches: 5. Germline CDR1 reads LGHDT; CDR2 reads YNNKEL (reference sequence). The CDR3 has 15 residues. This chain joins TRBV3-1 (or the pseudogene TRBV3-2) and TRBJ2-1; 10 positions match TRBD1. Sample: peripheral blood. This TCR came from a man older than 75 with acute or convalescent COVID-19. CDR3 sequence (DNA): TGTGCCAGCAGCCAAAGTCCGGGACAGGGGAATGAGCAGTTCTTC. This codes for CASSQSPGQGNEQFF.